These 20 T cell receptor beta chains originate from one sample sequenced in a study of control samples from healthy donors and cancer patients. Clones were sequenced by immunoSEQ multiplex PCR, and TCRdb holds only the in-frame ones, with some missing. The data hold about 120,000 clones, with more than 70% observed a single time. Specimen: blood. These receptor sequences come from a man aged 45-60 years in good health.

The chain couples TRBV5-8 to TRBJ2-2; D call uncertain. Germline CDR1 and CDR2: SGHTS and YDEGEE. The CDR3 covers 15 residues. Trimming cost V 0 bases and J 1 base, with 7 bases left between them. The CDR3 region has the DNA TGTGCCAGCAGCTTGGCCGGGTGGAACACCGGGGAGCTGTTTTTT. Translating it yields CASSLAGWNTGELFF.

The genes are TRBV29-1 and TRBJ2-5; D is perhaps TRBD2 (7 bases). V was cut by 8 bases and J by 1 base, with 23 bases left in between. This CDR3 region has 16 residues. Looked up from germline, CDR1 is SQVTM and CDR2 is ANQGSEA. CDR3 DNA: TGCAGCACTGACTTAGGGGGGGCAAGAGGCCAAGAGACCCAGTACTTC. It specifies CSTDLGGARGQETQYF.

V gene TRBV5-5 combines with J gene TRBJ2-3, with a possible D match to TRBD1 (6 bases). The V gene's germline CDR1 is SGHKS and CDR2 YYEKEE (reference sequence). Trimming left V 0 bases short and J 2 bases short, with 10 bases between. This CDR3 has 15 residues. The CDR3 region is CASSLDRVITDTQYF. The CDR3 DNA follows: TGTGCCAGCAGCTTGGACAGGGTCATCACAGATACGCAGTATTTT.

J is TRBJ2-2 and V is TRBV2; maybe TRBD2 (7 bases). V was pared by 2 bases and J by 7 bases, with 11 bases between. Germline-derived CDR1 and CDR2 are SNHLY and FYNNEI. CDR3 size: 14 residues. CDR3: CASSEIGGGGELFF. For the CDR3, the DNA is TGTGCCAGCAGTGAAATAGGGGGGGGCGGGGAGCTGTTTTTT.

This clone appeared once. In nucleotides, the CDR3 is TGTGCCAGCAGCAGGACTAACCAAGATCAGCCCCAGCATTTT. Amino acids: CASSRTNQDQPQHF. The chain links TRBV6-5 to TRBJ1-5; D is undetermined. Germline V gene sequence: CDR1 MNHEY, CDR2 SVGAGI. Trimming took 6 bases from V and 5 from J, leaving 14 bases between them. The CDR3 is 14 residues long.

CDR3 in amino acids: CASSKVGTGGVEQYF. CDR3 DNA sequence: TGTGCCAGCAGCAAAGTAGGGACAGGGGGAGTGGAGCAGTACTTC. The rearrangement links TRBV21-1 to TRBJ2-7; no check of the table's D call, TRBD1, against the DNA was made. TRBV21-1 is labeled a pseudogene. This CDR3 has 15 amino acids.

The genes are TRBV19 and TRBJ2-3; the D gene is possibly TRBD2 (6 bases). Trimming cost V 5 bases and J 2 bases, with 8 bases left between them. This CDR3 has 13 amino acids. The germline V gene encodes CDR1 LNHDA and CDR2 SQIVND (reference sequence). CDR3 loop: CASSWGVTDTQYF. Written as DNA, the CDR3 is TGTGCCAGTAGTTGGGGGGTCACAGATACGCAGTATTTT.

The chain employs TRBV5-1 and TRBJ2-5; either TRBD1 or TRBD2 may fit D (5 bases each). Trimming removed 0 bases from V and 4 bases from J, with 16 bases in between. Germline assignment: CDR1 SGHRS and CDR2 YFSETQ. The CDR3 runs 16 residues. The CDR3 spells CASSLAGAGLGETQYF. In nucleotides, the CDR3 is TGCGCCAGCAGCTTGGCCGGGGCAGGGCTTGGAGAGACCCAGTACTTC.

The chain combines TRBV5-1 with TRBJ2-7, with D possibly matching TRBD1 (5 bases). From germline, CDR1 is SGHRS and CDR2 YFSETQ. Trimming shortened V by 0 bases and J by 3 bases, and 13 bases separated the two germline ends. The CDR3 loop spans 15 amino acids. The CDR3 DNA follows: TGCGCCAGCAGCTTGGCCCCTGACAGTTACTACGAGCAGTACTTC. Translation: CASSLAPDSYYEQYF.

The table lists this clone with a count of one. V usage is TRBV2 and J usage is TRBJ2-2; 9 nucleotides match TRBD1. Germline V gene sequence: CDR1 SNHLY, CDR2 FYNNEI. There are 13 residues in the CDR3. With V trimmed by 7 bases and J by 5 bases, 2 bases remained unmatched. CDR3 amino acids: CASKGQGTGELFF. In DNA, the CDR3 is TGTGCCAGCAAAGGACAGGGGACCGGGGAGCTGTTTTTT.

V is TRBV27 and J is TRBJ1-5; D not certain. Trimming cost V 2 bases and J 5 bases, with 19 bases left between them. CDR3 length equals 17 residues. CDR1 MNHEY and CDR2 SMNVEV come from the germline V gene (reference sequence). The CDR3 DNA is TGTGCCAGCAGTTTAAGACCCAGAGTTAGGTCCGATCAGCCCCAGCATTTT. As protein: CASSLRPRVRSDQPQHF.

The chain employs TRBV7-2 and TRBJ2-2, with 9 bases aligning to TRBD2. CDR3 length equals 16 residues. Germline values: CDR1 SGHTA, CDR2 FQGNSA. Trimming at V came to 3 bases and at J to 4 bases, leaving 6 bases not matched to a gene. The DNA of the CDR3 is TGTGCCAGCAGCTTCGAGCGGGGGGTTTCCACCGGGGAGCTGTTTTTT. It specifies CASSFERGVSTGELFF. Combining the CDR3 with reference TRBV7-2 and TRBJ2-2 gives the whole variable domain GAGVSQSPSNKVTEKGKDVELRCDPISGHTALYWYRQSLGQGLEFLIYFQGNSAPDKSGLPSDRFSAERTGGSVSTLTIQRTQQEDSAVYLCASSFERGVSTGELFFGEGSRLTVL.

This clone has a single count. This chain uses TRBV2 with TRBJ1-5; D ambiguous. This CDR3 is 13 amino acids long. Trimming stripped 8 bases from V and 5 bases from J, with 13 bases between. The germline CDR1 and CDR2 sequences are SNHLY and FYNNEI. DNA of the CDR3: TGTGCCAGCGCCCCCAGCACCTATCAGCCCCAGCATTTT. Translation: CASAPSTYQPQHF.

The chain joins TRBV6-6 to TRBJ1-6; TRBD1 is a possible D gene (6 bases). The germline CDR1 and CDR2 sequences are MNHNY and SVGAGI (reference sequence). There are 17 residues in the CDR3. V gave up 5 bases and J gave up 3 bases, with 17 bases separating them. The DNA of the CDR3 is TGTGCCAGCAGTCCCCTGGAAGGGGGGGTCTATAATTCACCCCTCCACTTT. The encoded protein is CASSPLEGGVYNSPLHF.

The chain couples TRBV19 to TRBJ2-4, with D uncertain. This CDR3 has 15 amino acids. Looked up from germline, CDR1 is LNHDA and CDR2 is SQIVND (reference sequence). V was trimmed by 5 bases and J by 0 bases, leaving 11 bases between them. The CDR3 here is CASSPAALAKNIQYF. CDR3 sequence (DNA): TGTGCCAGTAGTCCGGCAGCCCTAGCCAAAAACATTCAGTACTTC.

This clone occurred once. The chain uses TRBV11-2 and TRBJ2-7; D uncertain. This CDR3 is built from 15 residues. Trimming pared 0 bases from V and 4 bases from J, leaving 13 bases between. CDR1 and CDR2 from the germline V gene are SGHAT and FQNNGV. The CDR3 DNA is TGTGCCAGCAGCTTAGATTATGCGCTAAGTTACGAGCAGTACTTC. The encoded protein is CASSLDYALSYEQYF.

The chain employs TRBV14 and TRBJ2-7; the match to TRBD2 covers 7 bases. J gave up 0 bases and V 3 bases, and 5 bases lay outside the gene matches. The germline gives CDR1 SGHDN, CDR2 FVKESK. The CDR3 extends over 15 amino acids. The CDR3 DNA follows: TGTGCCAGCAGCCACGGGAGGTACAGCTCCTACGAGCAGTACTTC. Its protein is CASSHGRYSSYEQYF. Using reference TRBV14 and TRBJ2-7 for the parts outside the CDR3, the full variable domain is EAGVTQFPSHSVIEKGQTVTLRCDPISGHDNLYWYRRVMGKEIKFLLHFVKESKQDESGMPNNRFLAERTGGTYSTLKVQPAELEDSGVYFCASSHGRYSSYEQYFGPGTRLTVT.

This sequence joins TRBV15 and TRBJ2-7; 8 nucleotides line up with TRBD1. The germline gives CDR1 LNHNV, CDR2 YYDKDF (reference sequence). Trimming cost V 5 bases and J 2 bases; bases outside gene matches: 8. CDR3 length: 15 residues. The CDR3 sequence is CATSPRDRPAYEQYF. CDR3 bases: TGTGCCACCAGCCCCCGGGACAGGCCCGCCTACGAGCAGTACTTC.

The V gene is TRBV18, the J gene TRBJ2-5, with D possibly TRBD1 on 6 matching bases. CDR3 length: 13 residues. Trimming removed 3 bases at V and 4 bases at J, with 9 bases between. Germline assignment: CDR1 KGHSH and CDR2 LQKENI. CDR3 in amino acids: CASSPGQTETQYF. The CDR3 DNA reads TGTGCCAGCTCACCGGGACAAACAGAGACCCAGTACTTC.

This chain links TRBV4-2 with TRBJ1-4; D not certain. Germline assignment: CDR1 LGHNA and CDR2 YNFKEQ. The CDR3 runs 14 residues. The V end lost 0 bases, the J end lost 5 bases, and 7 bases lay between the germline ends. CDR3 sequence: CASSQDPENEKLFF. CDR3 bases: TGTGCCAGCAGCCAAGATCCTGAAAATGAAAAACTGTTTTTT.